The 18 T cell receptor beta chains below come from one sample, sequenced in a study of T cells in Graves' hyperthyroidism and ophthalmopathy. Researchers took RNA transcripts and amplified the TCR beta CDR3 regions from them. A first-round RT-PCR of the TCR CDR3 used the HTBI primer set. TCRdb redid the calling of the multiplex PCR reads with MiXCR, one entry per CDR3 protein. Of more than 500,000 distinct CDR3 sequences listed, 12% to 15% are singletons. The sample taken for sequencing was blood. The source of these receptors is a woman in her thirties or forties with Graves' hyperthyroidism.

The table lists this clonotype with a few counts. The junction and the germline gene differ at one end; a read error may be behind it. The gene calls are TRBV12-3 or TRBV12-4 and TRBJ2-1; 8 bases fit TRBD2. CDR3 length: 15 residues. The CDR3 is CASRLAGYSHNEQFF. CDR3 DNA: TGTGCCAGCAGATTAGCGGGGTACTCCCACAATGAGCAGTTCTTC.

This clonotype occurred a few times. The chain uses TRBV28 and TRBJ2-7; TRBD2 is a possible D gene (5 bases). Trimming shortened V by 3 bases and J by 2 bases, and 11 bases separated the two germline ends. The CDR3 length is 14 residues. Germline V gene data show CDR1 as MDHEN and CDR2 as SYDVKM. The CDR3 DNA reads TGTGCCAGCAGTTTTTGGGAGTCCCCCTACGAGCAGTACTTC. Translation: CASSFWESPYEQYF.

The table lists this clonotype with many counts. The V call is TRBV27, the J call TRBJ2-7; 8 nucleotides align to TRBD2. J was trimmed by 2 bases and V by 4 bases; bases with no gene match: 4. The germline CDR1 and CDR2 sequences are MNHEY and SMNVEV (reference sequence). CDR3 length: 14 residues. The CDR3 sequence: CASSSPGGPYEQYF. CDR3 coding DNA: TGTGCCAGCAGTTCCCCGGGGGGGCCCTACGAGCAGTACTTC.

A remark on this clonotype: The junction differs from germline at one of its ends, possibly a read error. The CDR3 reads CASSLGALGERFF. DNA of the CDR3: TGTGCCAGCAGCTTGGGAGCATTGGGTGAGCGGTTCTTC. The chain joins TRBV7-9 to TRBJ2-1; possibly TRBD2 for D (5 bases). Per germline, CDR1 SEHNR and CDR2 FQNEAQ (reference sequence). This CDR3 region has 13 residues.

This clonotype was picked up many times. This chain links TRBV11-2 with TRBJ2-7; D unresolved. V was cut by 3 bases and J by 5 bases, with 5 bases left in between. The CDR3 loop spans 11 amino acids. Looked up from germline, CDR1 is SGHAT and CDR2 is FQNNGV. The CDR3 DNA follows: TGTGCCAGCAGCTTCTCGGACGAGCAGTACTTC. This codes for CASSFSDEQYF. Full variable domain (outside the CDR3, taken from reference TRBV11-2 and TRBJ2-7): EAGVAQSPRYKIIEKRQSVAFWCNPISGHATLYWYQQILGQGPKLLIQFQNNGVVDDSQLPKDRFSAERLKGVDSTLKIQPAKLEDSAVYLCASSFSDEQYFGPGTRLTVT.

The table lists this clonotype with a few counts. This may stem from a read error, because a much larger clone lies one nucleotide away. V is TRBV28 and J is TRBJ2-1; D unclear. CDR1 is MDHEN, CDR2 SYDVKM, per germline. The CDR3 sequence is 15 residues long. CDR3: CASSFPGWAYIEQFF. The DNA for the CDR3 is TGTGCCAGCAGTTTCCCCGGATGGGCCTACATTGAGCAGTTCTTC.

The chain carries TRBV7-2 and TRBJ1-3; D remains unclear. V gave up 0 bases and J gave up 4 bases, with 10 bases separating them. The CDR3 extends over 15 amino acids. Germline V gives CDR1 SGHTA, CDR2 FQGNSA. The CDR3 protein is CASSLARPPGNTIYF. In nucleotides, the CDR3 is TGTGCCAGCAGCTTAGCTAGGCCGCCGGGAAACACCATATATTTT. Full variable domain (rest looked up from reference TRBV7-2 and TRBJ1-3): GAGVSQSPSNKVTEKGKDVELRCDPISGHTALYWYRQSLGQGLEFLIYFQGNSAPDKSGLPSDRFSAERTGGSVSTLTIQRTQQEDSAVYLCASSLARPPGNTIYFGEGSWLTVV.

The CDR3, as DNA: TGTGCCAGCAGCCCGGGGCCCCCGGGTAACACTGAAGCTTTCTTT. It is translated as CASSPGPPGNTEAFF. This chain joins TRBV9 and TRBJ1-1; a possible D gene is TRBD1 (5 bases). The V gene's germline CDR1 is SGDLS and CDR2 YYNGEE. Trimming took 4 bases from V and 2 from J, leaving 15 bases between them. CDR3 length equals 15 residues.

This clonotype was picked up many times. V gene TRBV20-1 combines with J gene TRBJ2-7; D uncertain. The ends were cut back, 3 bases at V and 5 bases at J, with 5 bases in the middle. This CDR3 has 10 residues. Germline V gene sequence: CDR1 DFQATT, CDR2 SNEGSKA (reference sequence). CDR3 loop: CSASRDEQYF. CDR3 sequence (DNA): TGCAGTGCTAGCCGGGACGAGCAGTACTTC.

This clonotype was recorded many times. This rearrangement joins TRBV28 to TRBJ2-1, with 9 bases lining up with TRBD2. V trimming: 1 base; J trimming: 7 bases; junction bases outside the gene matches: 8. From germline, CDR1 is MDHEN and CDR2 SYDVKM. The CDR3 totals 16 residues. The CDR3 nucleotides read TGTGCCAGCAGTTTATCTTTTAGCGGGAGAAGGAATGAGCAGTTCTTC. Protein product: CASSLSFSGRRNEQFF.

This clonotype is labeled as medium-sized (0.01 to 0.1%). At one boundary the junction diverges from the germline segment, which might be a read error. The V gene is TRBV7-9, the J gene TRBJ2-2, with 10 bases lining up with TRBD2. Germline V lookup: CDR1 SEHNR, CDR2 FQNEAQ (reference sequence). The CDR3 has 14 residues. CDR3 in amino acids: CASSLAGAHGELFF. The CDR3 coding sequence is TGTGCCAGCAGCCTAGCGGGGGCCCACGGGGAGCTGTTTTTT.

This clonotype was counted ten times or more. The chain combines TRBV29-1 with TRBJ2-1; 7 positions match TRBD2. Trimming took 0 bases from V and 3 from J; bases not matched to a gene: 14. The CDR3 is made up of 18 amino acids. Germline assignment: CDR1 SQVTM and CDR2 ANQGSEA. The CDR3 is CSVEDRKTSRESYNEQFF. The CDR3, as DNA: TGCAGCGTTGAAGACCGGAAGACGTCGCGGGAGAGCTACAATGAGCAGTTCTTC.

This clonotype was seen at least ten times. The chain couples TRBV11-2 to TRBJ2-2, with a tentative D call TRBD1 (6 bases). The CDR3 length is 17 residues. Deletions cut 7 bases from V and 5 bases from J, with 23 bases between. Germline CDR1 and CDR2: SGHAT and FQNNGV. CDR3 amino acids: CASTNGEGGVNTGELFF. CDR3 DNA sequence: TGTGCCAGCACTAATGGAGAAGGGGGAGTGAATACCGGGGAGCTGTTTTTT.

The CDR3 loop is CSVGEGQFF. The CDR3 coding sequence is TGCAGCGTAGGCGAAGGGCAGTTCTTC. This chain uses TRBV29-1 with TRBJ2-1; D gene ambiguous. Germline assignment: CDR1 SQVTM and CDR2 ANQGSEA. V dropped 6 bases and J dropped 12 bases, with 9 bases sitting between them. The CDR3 sequence is 9 residues long.

This clonotype was seen more than once but under ten times. The chain is built from TRBV12-3 or TRBV12-4 and TRBJ2-6; a possible D gene is TRBD1 (5 bases). With 8 bases removed from V and 4 bases from J, the gap between germline ends came to 18 bases. The CDR3 has 16 residues. CDR3 protein: CASARTQGSGANVLTF. Here the CDR3 DNA reads TGTGCCAGCGCCCGTACCCAGGGTTCCGGGGCCAACGTCCTGACTTTC.

In its sample, this clonotype was seen many times. The gene calls are TRBV4-1 and TRBJ2-1, with D maybe TRBD2 (6 bases). Germline V CDR1 and CDR2: MGHRA, YSYEKL. The V gene lost 0 bases and the J gene lost 0 bases, with 15 bases spanning the gap. CDR3 length: 18 residues. The CDR3 loop is CASSQDAGGFSSYNEQFF. The CDR3 coding sequence is TGCGCCAGCAGCCAAGATGCCGGGGGATTTAGCTCCTACAATGAGCAGTTCTTC.

The V and J genes are TRBV6-1 and TRBJ2-7; either TRBD1 or TRBD2 may supply D (5 bases each). In germline, CDR1 is MNHNS, CDR2 SASEGT. There are 14 residues in the CDR3. V dropped 6 bases and J dropped 5 bases, with 17 bases sitting between them. The CDR3 spells CASSSGRPRDEQYF. CDR3 DNA: TGTGCCAGCAGCTCGGGACGGCCTAGGGACGAGCAGTACTTC.

This clonotype was detected only a few times. The chain links TRBV7-6 to TRBJ2-1; 9 bases align to TRBD2. The CDR3 is made up of 16 amino acids. V lost 4 bases and J lost 4; bases outside the gene matches: 8. CDR1 and CDR2 from the germline V gene are SGHVS and FNYEAQ. CDR3 DNA sequence: TGTGCCAGCAGCTCGACTAGCGGAGGGGGTTACAATGAGCAGTTCTTC. Protein product: CASSSTSGGGYNEQFF.